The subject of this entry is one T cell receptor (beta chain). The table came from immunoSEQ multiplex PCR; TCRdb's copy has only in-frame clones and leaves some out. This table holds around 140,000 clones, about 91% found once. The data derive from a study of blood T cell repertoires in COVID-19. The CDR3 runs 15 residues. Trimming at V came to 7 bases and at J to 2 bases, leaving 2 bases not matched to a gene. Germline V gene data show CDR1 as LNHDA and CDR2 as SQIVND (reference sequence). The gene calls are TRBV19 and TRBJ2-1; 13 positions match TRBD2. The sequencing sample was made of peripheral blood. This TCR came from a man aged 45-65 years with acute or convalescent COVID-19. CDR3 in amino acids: CASMGTSGTYNEQFF. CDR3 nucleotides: TGTGCCAGTATGGGGACTAGCGGGACCTACAATGAGCAGTTCTTC.